Shown below are 26 T cell receptor beta chains from a single sample sequenced in a study of neurological immune-mediated disorders. Each CDR3 protein gets one entry after TCRdb re-called the 5' RACE reads with MiXCR. The table includes about 36,000 distinct CDR3 sequences, 10% detected once. Sample: PBMCs. These receptors were taken from a woman younger than 45 with HTLV-1-associated myelopathy (HAM/TSP).

This clonotype was observed many times. The genes are TRBV7-2 and TRBJ2-7; D remains unclear. Trimming removed 2 bases at V and 2 bases at J, with 7 bases between. Germline loops: CDR1 SGHTA, CDR2 FQGNSA. The CDR3 sequence is 13 residues long. The CDR3 DNA is TGTGCCAGCAGCTTACAGGTCACCTACGAGCAGTACTTC. It is translated as CASSLQVTYEQYF.

Only one count was recorded for this clonotype. The V gene is TRBV7-2, the J gene TRBJ2-5, with 10 bases identical to TRBD1. The germline CDR1 and CDR2 sequences are SGHTA and FQGNSA. V was pared by 8 bases and J by 5 bases, with 5 bases of the junction left unmatched. The CDR3 length is 13 residues. CDR3 coding DNA: TGTGCCAGCTCAATGGGACAGGGGGAGACCCAGTACTTC. Residues: CASSMGQGETQYF.

In this sample, this clonotype turned up many times. The chain joins TRBV7-6 to TRBJ2-2; D is unresolved. The CDR3 extends over 16 amino acids. CDR1 and CDR2 from the germline V gene are SGHVS and FNYEAQ. V lost 4 bases to trimming and J lost 0 bases, with 12 bases between them. The CDR3 coding sequence is TGTGCCAGCAGCTCGCTTACAGTGGCGAACACCGGGGAGCTGTTTTTT. It codes for CASSSLTVANTGELFF.

This clonotype appeared many times. V gene TRBV2 combines with J gene TRBJ1-1; D possibly corresponds to TRBD1 (6 bases). Germline CDR1 and CDR2: SNHLY and FYNNEI. V was cut by 2 bases and J by 5 bases, with 12 bases left in between. This CDR3 comprises 14 residues. CDR3 nucleotide sequence: TGTGCCAGCAGTGAACAGGGAGGGGGGACTGAAGCTTTCTTT. As protein: CASSEQGGGTEAFF.

The sample holds many counts of this clonotype. The rearrangement links TRBV5-1 to TRBJ2-3, with D possibly matching TRBD2 (7 bases). Trimming removed 0 bases at V and 4 bases at J, with 15 bases between. The CDR3 has 16 residues. Per germline, CDR1 SGHRS and CDR2 YFSETQ. This chain's CDR3 is CASSLEGGAWADTQYF. In DNA form, the CDR3 reads TGCGCCAGCAGCTTGGAAGGGGGGGCCTGGGCAGATACGCAGTATTTT.

This clonotype was counted ten times or more. The chain joins TRBV20-1 to TRBJ2-2; 9 bases line up with TRBD1. Trimming at V came to 5 bases and at J to 6 bases, leaving 4 bases not matched to a gene. CDR1 and CDR2 from the germline V gene are DFQATT and SNEGSKA (reference sequence). The CDR3 spans 13 residues. The chain's CDR3 is CSASQGAPGELFF. The CDR3 DNA sequence: TGCAGTGCTTCACAGGGGGCGCCCGGGGAGCTGTTTTTT.

This clonotype was counted many times. The chain combines TRBV20-1 with TRBJ2-3, with 11 bases fitting TRBD2. Germline CDR1 reads DFQATT; CDR2 reads SNEGSKA (reference sequence). The CDR3 has 18 amino acids. V lost 6 bases to trimming and J lost 2 bases; unmatched junction nucleotides: 16. CDR3: CSATNGLAGPSSTDTQYF. In DNA form, the CDR3 reads TGCAGTGCCACTAACGGACTAGCGGGCCCAAGCTCCACAGATACGCAGTATTTT.

This clonotype showed up many times. The rearrangement uses TRBV13 and TRBJ1-1; 9 nucleotides line up with TRBD1. CDR3 length: 15 amino acids. After removal of 1 base from V and 4 bases from J, the junction contained 4 bases not matched to a gene. In germline, CDR1 is PRHDT, CDR2 FYEKMQ (reference sequence). The CDR3 spells CASSLDGTGTTEAFF. For the CDR3, the DNA is TGTGCCAGCAGCTTAGACGGGACAGGGACCACTGAAGCTTTCTTT.

V usage is TRBV6-1 and J usage is TRBJ1-5; D may be TRBD1 (5 bases). The CDR3 runs 14 residues. CDR1 is MNHNS, CDR2 SASEGT, per germline. The V and J ends lost 6 bases and 0 bases respectively, with 9 bases between them. As DNA, the CDR3 is TGTGCCAGCAGGACAGCGTATAGCAATCAGCCCCAGCATTTT. This codes for CASRTAYSNQPQHF.

This clonotype was found a few times. This chain joins TRBV7-9 and TRBJ1-2, with TRBD1 identical over 12 bases. CDR1 SEHNR and CDR2 FQNEAQ come from the germline V gene (reference sequence). With V trimmed by 5 bases and J by 4 bases, 5 bases remained unmatched. CDR3 size: 15 residues. The CDR3 region is CASSLGTGGPYGYTF. CDR3 sequence (DNA): TGTGCCAGCAGCCTGGGGACAGGGGGCCCCTATGGCTACACCTTC.

By share of the sample, this clonotype is medium-sized. The chain recombines TRBV11-3 with TRBJ2-2, with TRBD2 matching 8 bases. In germline, CDR1 is SGHNT, CDR2 YENEEA. The J segment lost 1 base and the V segment lost 2 bases, leaving 3 bases of the junction unmatched. This CDR3 contains 16 residues. CDR3 bases: TGTGCCAGCAGCTTACGAAGCGGGGGGAACACCGGGGAGCTGTTTTTT. It codes for CASSLRSGGNTGELFF.

This clonotype occurred many times. The rearrangement uses TRBV5-6 and TRBJ1-1; no firm D call. Per germline, CDR1 SGHDT and CDR2 YYEEEE. The V end lost 4 bases, the J end lost 1 base, and 14 bases lay between the germline ends. The CDR3 consists of 15 residues. CDR3 coding DNA: TGTGCCAGCAGCCCCCGGTCGGGTCGGAACACTGAAGCTTTCTTT. Translated: CASSPRSGRNTEAFF.

This clonotype occurred many times. This chain joins TRBV20-1 and TRBJ1-2; TRBD1 is a possible D gene (5 bases). Trimming took 3 bases from V and 7 from J, leaving 21 bases between them. Germline V CDR1 and CDR2: DFQATT, SNEGSKA (reference sequence). CDR3 length equals 15 residues. The CDR3 DNA follows: TGCAGTGCTAGTCCCGTCCGGGGGTGGGTGGCTGGCTACACCTTC. This encodes CSASPVRGWVAGYTF.

The chain links TRBV5-1 to TRBJ1-3; D unclear. The CDR3 is 14 residues long. V dropped 0 bases and J dropped 0 bases, with 4 bases sitting between them. The germline V gene encodes CDR1 SGHRS and CDR2 YFSETQ. In DNA, the CDR3 is TGCGCCAGCAGCTTGGACAGCTCTGGAAACACCATATATTTT. This codes for CASSLDSSGNTIYF.

This clonotype was detected ten times or more. The CDR3 nucleotides are TGTGCCAGCAGTTTGACTAGCGGGGGCATAAACATTCAGTACTTC. Protein sequence: CASSLTSGGINIQYF. V is TRBV12-3 or TRBV12-4 and J is TRBJ2-4; TRBD2 aligns across 12 bases. There are 15 residues in the CDR3. V trimming: 3 bases; J trimming: 6 bases; junction bases outside the gene matches: 3.

This clonotype was detected many times. This chain uses TRBV20-1 with TRBJ2-4; tentative D call: TRBD1 (6 bases). Germline-derived CDR1 and CDR2 are DFQATT and SNEGSKA (reference sequence). The V gene lost 1 base and the J gene lost 1 base, with 14 bases spanning the gap. CDR3 length: 16 residues. The CDR3 DNA reads as TGCAGTGCTAGAGCAACAGGGCCCACGGCCAAAAACATTCAGTACTTC. It codes for CSARATGPTAKNIQYF.

This clonotype has at least ten counts. This sequence joins TRBV5-1 and TRBJ1-3; the match to TRBD1 covers 9 bases. The germline V gene has CDR1 SGHRS and CDR2 YFSETQ. There are 17 residues in the CDR3. The trim removed 1 base at V and 0 bases at J, leaving 5 bases unmatched. CDR3 amino acids: CASSLWGQGLSGNTIYF. CDR3 nucleotide sequence: TGCGCCAGCAGCTTGTGGGGACAGGGCCTCTCTGGAAACACCATATATTTT.

This clonotype was counted ten times or more. The rearrangement links TRBV6-1 to TRBJ1-1; possibly TRBD1 for D (5 bases). The CDR3 covers 16 residues. The germline gives CDR1 MNHNS, CDR2 SASEGT. Deletions cut 2 bases from V and 5 bases from J, with 18 bases between. CDR3 residues: CASSEMLRTKVTEAFF. The CDR3 coding sequence is TGTGCCAGCAGTGAAATGCTACGGACAAAGGTAACTGAAGCTTTCTTT.

This clonotype was seen ten or more times. The chain carries TRBV12-3 or TRBV12-4 and TRBJ2-2, with 8 nucleotides matching TRBD1. After removal of 3 bases from V and 4 bases from J, the junction contained 13 bases not matched to a gene. The length of the CDR3 is 18 residues. The CDR3 DNA is TGTGCCAGCAGTTTCGGACGCAGGGGGCTAAGGAGCACCGGGGAGCTGTTTTTT. This sequence encodes CASSFGRRGLRSTGELFF.

This clonotype came up many times. CDR3 sequence (DNA): TGTGCCAGCAGCCAAGGGAATGAAGTAGTAAATGAGCAGTTCTTC. Protein: CASSQGNEVVNEQFF. This chain uses TRBV3-1 with TRBJ2-1, with no clear D. The ends were cut back, 1 base at V and 7 bases at J, with 14 bases in the middle. The CDR3 runs 15 residues. Looked up from germline, CDR1 is LGHDT and CDR2 is YNNKEL (reference sequence).

This clonotype appeared many times. The rearrangement uses TRBV5-1 and TRBJ2-3, with 8 bases aligning to TRBD2. The V and J ends lost 4 bases and 2 bases, in that order; junction bases with no gene match: 9. The V gene's germline CDR1 is SGHRS and CDR2 YFSETQ. There are 16 residues in the CDR3. CDR3: CASSILAASPTDTQYF. The CDR3, as DNA: TGCGCCAGCAGCATACTAGCGGCGAGCCCCACAGATACGCAGTATTTT.

The sample holds many counts of this clonotype. The DNA of the CDR3 is TGCAGTGCTAGACCGGGGACAGGGATAACTGAAGCTTTCTTT. This translates into CSARPGTGITEAFF. The chain links TRBV20-1 to TRBJ1-1; 9 nucleotides line up with TRBD1. CDR3 size: 14 residues. Trimming cost V 2 bases and J 5 bases; bases outside gene matches: 6. Looked up from germline, CDR1 is DFQATT and CDR2 is SNEGSKA (reference sequence).

Ten or more counts support this clonotype. The chain recombines TRBV18 with TRBJ2-6, with D perhaps TRBD2 (6 bases). The length of the CDR3 is 17 residues. Germline V gene sequence: CDR1 KGHSH, CDR2 LQKENI. V lost 3 bases and J lost 0, with 12 bases in between. CDR3 residues: CASSPPGLISGANVLTF. In DNA form, the CDR3 reads TGTGCCAGCTCACCCCCGGGACTTATCTCTGGGGCCAACGTCCTGACTTTC.

Many counts were recorded for this clonotype. This chain links TRBV7-9 with TRBJ1-1; D unresolved. The CDR3 extends over 13 amino acids. The germline CDR1 and CDR2 sequences are SEHNR and FQNEAQ (reference sequence). The V end was cut by 5 bases, the J end by 3 bases, with 10 bases between. CDR3: CASSLYKDTEAFF. The CDR3 nucleotides are TGTGCCAGCAGCCTTTACAAGGACACTGAAGCTTTCTTT.

Turning to this clonotype: This clone may be a read error of a much larger clone one base away. This rearrangement joins TRBV29-1 to TRBJ2-2; weak D call: TRBD1 (6 bases). The CDR3 loop spans 13 amino acids. From germline, CDR1 is SQVTM and CDR2 ANQGSEA. CDR3 sequence reads: CNVVDRNTGELFF. Here the CDR3 DNA reads TGCAACGTTGTGGACAGAAACACCGGGGAGCTGTTTTTT.

This clonotype was seen at least ten times. J is TRBJ2-6 and V is TRBV5-1, with D unclear. Germline loops: CDR1 SGHRS, CDR2 YFSETQ. This CDR3 spans 15 amino acids. Trimming pared 3 bases from V and 0 bases from J, leaving 7 bases between. CDR3 loop: CASSSDLSGANVLTF. Here the CDR3 DNA reads TGCGCCAGCAGCTCCGATCTCTCTGGGGCCAACGTCCTGACTTTC.